One sample yielded the 2 T cell receptor beta chains listed below, sequenced in a study of T cell responses to AZD1222 COVID-19 vaccine. Using immunoSEQ multiplex PCR, the repertoire was profiled, and TCRdb retains in-frame clones only, with some absent. The sample has 90,000 to 150,000 clones, roughly 86% seen once. Material: peripheral blood, obtained on day 0 of AZD1222 vaccination. These receptors were collected from an adult in good health.

The V and J genes are TRBV18 and TRBJ1-2; 10 nucleotides align to TRBD1. Germline values: CDR1 KGHSH, CDR2 LQKENI. V was pared by 5 bases and J by 2 bases, with 5 bases of the junction left unmatched. The CDR3 extends over 15 amino acids. This CDR3 reads CASSTGQGSNYGYTF. CDR3 in DNA: TGTGCCAGCTCAACGGGACAGGGGTCGAACTATGGCTACACCTTC.

This chain links TRBV7-9 with TRBJ2-1, with unresolved D. V lost 2 bases and J 2 bases, leaving 10 bases between the germline ends. CDR3 length: 15 amino acids. Germline CDR1 SEHNR, CDR2 FQNEAQ (reference sequence). The CDR3 DNA is TGTGCCAGCAGCTTACCTTCTGTGGCCTACAATGAGCAGTTCTTC. This gives the protein CASSLPSVAYNEQFF.